The rows below give T cell receptor beta chains drawn from one sample of a study of T cell changes during pregnancy in multiple sclerosis. TCRdb's table, derived via immunoSEQ multiplex PCR, lists solely in-frame clones and lacks some. The table lists over 90,000 clones, around 94% of them singletons. Sequencing was performed on peripheral blood, taken after pregnancy. The receptor set was obtained from a female donor with multiple sclerosis, enrolled in a pregnancy study. Both conserved end residues are trimmed from each CDR3.

>TRBJ2-2|TRBV13
ASSSGLAGGDTGELF
>TRBJ2-3|TRBV7-8
ASSWETQLPTDTQY
>TRBJ1-1|TRBV5-1
ASSPVNNLRDRGLVTEAF
>TRBJ2-5|TRBV6-5
ASSYSGRGETQY
>TRBJ2-1|TRBV4-1
ASSQVQLAGNIEQF
>TRBJ1-1|TRBV5-1
ASTPSGNTEAF
>TRBJ1-3|TRBV28
ASSPPQGLQGNTIY
>TRBJ1-6|TRBV7-8
ASSPVAGGRPPLH
>TRBJ2-7|TRBV5-1
ASSFRDEQY
>TRBJ2-1|TRBV7-8
ASSPVRGHSYNEQF
>TRBJ2-1|TRBV7-6
ASSFSSGRAGGNEQF
>TRBJ1-5|TRBV4-3
ASSQDHWDRTQPQH
>TRBJ1-2|TRBV19
ASTPEGSGGRGFYGYT
>TRBJ2-1|TRBV14
ASSPVGLPGEQF
>TRBJ1-4|TRBV4-1
ASSQGTGQGRRQEKLF
>TRBJ2-7|TRBV27
ASSPLAVTYEQY
>TRBJ1-1|TRBV27
ASSLHRQGNTEAF
>TRBJ1-1|TRBV7-9
ASSPPGQGAMNTEAF
>TRBJ2-7|TRBV11-2
ASRRQQHSSYEQY
>TRBJ1-6|TRBV5-1
ASSLSVGRNNSPLH
>TRBJ2-7|TRBV28
ASSVPGTGDHEQY
>TRBJ1-2|TRBV5-4
ASSQGQLGNYGYT
>TRBJ1-4|TRBV27
ASSLLLGGNEKLF
>TRBJ1-3|TRBV19
ASSTGLGGSTGNTIY
>TRBJ2-1|TRBV7-3
ASSLITGTSGENNEQF
>TRBJ1-2|TRBV6-4
ASSDGTGGTGYT
>TRBJ1-1|TRBV5-1
ASSLIGTASGAF
>TRBJ2-5|TRBV18
ASSPALLAGRETQY
>TRBJ1-1|TRBV10-3
AISTRVRNTEAF
>TRBJ1-3|TRBV5-5
ASSSGTDGNTIY
>TRBJ1-5|TRBV7-6
ASSPVDSRSQPQH
>TRBJ2-7|TRBV10-1
ASSESKKTVLYEQY